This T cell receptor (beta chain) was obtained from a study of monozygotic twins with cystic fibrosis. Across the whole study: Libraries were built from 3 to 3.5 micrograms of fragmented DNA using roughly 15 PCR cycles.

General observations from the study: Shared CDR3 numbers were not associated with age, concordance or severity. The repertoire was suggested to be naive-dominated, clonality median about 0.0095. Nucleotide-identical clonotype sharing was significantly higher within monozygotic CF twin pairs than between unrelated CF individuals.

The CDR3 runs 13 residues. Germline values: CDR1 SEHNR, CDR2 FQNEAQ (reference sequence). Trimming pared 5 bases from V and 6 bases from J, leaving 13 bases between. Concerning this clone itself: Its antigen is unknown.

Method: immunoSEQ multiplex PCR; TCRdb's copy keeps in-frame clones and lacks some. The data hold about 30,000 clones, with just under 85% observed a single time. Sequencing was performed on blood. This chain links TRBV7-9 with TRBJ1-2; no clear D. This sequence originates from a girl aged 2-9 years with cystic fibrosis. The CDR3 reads CASSLAAVHGYTF. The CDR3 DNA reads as TGTGCCAGCAGCCTGGCGGCAGTGCATGGCTACACCTTC.